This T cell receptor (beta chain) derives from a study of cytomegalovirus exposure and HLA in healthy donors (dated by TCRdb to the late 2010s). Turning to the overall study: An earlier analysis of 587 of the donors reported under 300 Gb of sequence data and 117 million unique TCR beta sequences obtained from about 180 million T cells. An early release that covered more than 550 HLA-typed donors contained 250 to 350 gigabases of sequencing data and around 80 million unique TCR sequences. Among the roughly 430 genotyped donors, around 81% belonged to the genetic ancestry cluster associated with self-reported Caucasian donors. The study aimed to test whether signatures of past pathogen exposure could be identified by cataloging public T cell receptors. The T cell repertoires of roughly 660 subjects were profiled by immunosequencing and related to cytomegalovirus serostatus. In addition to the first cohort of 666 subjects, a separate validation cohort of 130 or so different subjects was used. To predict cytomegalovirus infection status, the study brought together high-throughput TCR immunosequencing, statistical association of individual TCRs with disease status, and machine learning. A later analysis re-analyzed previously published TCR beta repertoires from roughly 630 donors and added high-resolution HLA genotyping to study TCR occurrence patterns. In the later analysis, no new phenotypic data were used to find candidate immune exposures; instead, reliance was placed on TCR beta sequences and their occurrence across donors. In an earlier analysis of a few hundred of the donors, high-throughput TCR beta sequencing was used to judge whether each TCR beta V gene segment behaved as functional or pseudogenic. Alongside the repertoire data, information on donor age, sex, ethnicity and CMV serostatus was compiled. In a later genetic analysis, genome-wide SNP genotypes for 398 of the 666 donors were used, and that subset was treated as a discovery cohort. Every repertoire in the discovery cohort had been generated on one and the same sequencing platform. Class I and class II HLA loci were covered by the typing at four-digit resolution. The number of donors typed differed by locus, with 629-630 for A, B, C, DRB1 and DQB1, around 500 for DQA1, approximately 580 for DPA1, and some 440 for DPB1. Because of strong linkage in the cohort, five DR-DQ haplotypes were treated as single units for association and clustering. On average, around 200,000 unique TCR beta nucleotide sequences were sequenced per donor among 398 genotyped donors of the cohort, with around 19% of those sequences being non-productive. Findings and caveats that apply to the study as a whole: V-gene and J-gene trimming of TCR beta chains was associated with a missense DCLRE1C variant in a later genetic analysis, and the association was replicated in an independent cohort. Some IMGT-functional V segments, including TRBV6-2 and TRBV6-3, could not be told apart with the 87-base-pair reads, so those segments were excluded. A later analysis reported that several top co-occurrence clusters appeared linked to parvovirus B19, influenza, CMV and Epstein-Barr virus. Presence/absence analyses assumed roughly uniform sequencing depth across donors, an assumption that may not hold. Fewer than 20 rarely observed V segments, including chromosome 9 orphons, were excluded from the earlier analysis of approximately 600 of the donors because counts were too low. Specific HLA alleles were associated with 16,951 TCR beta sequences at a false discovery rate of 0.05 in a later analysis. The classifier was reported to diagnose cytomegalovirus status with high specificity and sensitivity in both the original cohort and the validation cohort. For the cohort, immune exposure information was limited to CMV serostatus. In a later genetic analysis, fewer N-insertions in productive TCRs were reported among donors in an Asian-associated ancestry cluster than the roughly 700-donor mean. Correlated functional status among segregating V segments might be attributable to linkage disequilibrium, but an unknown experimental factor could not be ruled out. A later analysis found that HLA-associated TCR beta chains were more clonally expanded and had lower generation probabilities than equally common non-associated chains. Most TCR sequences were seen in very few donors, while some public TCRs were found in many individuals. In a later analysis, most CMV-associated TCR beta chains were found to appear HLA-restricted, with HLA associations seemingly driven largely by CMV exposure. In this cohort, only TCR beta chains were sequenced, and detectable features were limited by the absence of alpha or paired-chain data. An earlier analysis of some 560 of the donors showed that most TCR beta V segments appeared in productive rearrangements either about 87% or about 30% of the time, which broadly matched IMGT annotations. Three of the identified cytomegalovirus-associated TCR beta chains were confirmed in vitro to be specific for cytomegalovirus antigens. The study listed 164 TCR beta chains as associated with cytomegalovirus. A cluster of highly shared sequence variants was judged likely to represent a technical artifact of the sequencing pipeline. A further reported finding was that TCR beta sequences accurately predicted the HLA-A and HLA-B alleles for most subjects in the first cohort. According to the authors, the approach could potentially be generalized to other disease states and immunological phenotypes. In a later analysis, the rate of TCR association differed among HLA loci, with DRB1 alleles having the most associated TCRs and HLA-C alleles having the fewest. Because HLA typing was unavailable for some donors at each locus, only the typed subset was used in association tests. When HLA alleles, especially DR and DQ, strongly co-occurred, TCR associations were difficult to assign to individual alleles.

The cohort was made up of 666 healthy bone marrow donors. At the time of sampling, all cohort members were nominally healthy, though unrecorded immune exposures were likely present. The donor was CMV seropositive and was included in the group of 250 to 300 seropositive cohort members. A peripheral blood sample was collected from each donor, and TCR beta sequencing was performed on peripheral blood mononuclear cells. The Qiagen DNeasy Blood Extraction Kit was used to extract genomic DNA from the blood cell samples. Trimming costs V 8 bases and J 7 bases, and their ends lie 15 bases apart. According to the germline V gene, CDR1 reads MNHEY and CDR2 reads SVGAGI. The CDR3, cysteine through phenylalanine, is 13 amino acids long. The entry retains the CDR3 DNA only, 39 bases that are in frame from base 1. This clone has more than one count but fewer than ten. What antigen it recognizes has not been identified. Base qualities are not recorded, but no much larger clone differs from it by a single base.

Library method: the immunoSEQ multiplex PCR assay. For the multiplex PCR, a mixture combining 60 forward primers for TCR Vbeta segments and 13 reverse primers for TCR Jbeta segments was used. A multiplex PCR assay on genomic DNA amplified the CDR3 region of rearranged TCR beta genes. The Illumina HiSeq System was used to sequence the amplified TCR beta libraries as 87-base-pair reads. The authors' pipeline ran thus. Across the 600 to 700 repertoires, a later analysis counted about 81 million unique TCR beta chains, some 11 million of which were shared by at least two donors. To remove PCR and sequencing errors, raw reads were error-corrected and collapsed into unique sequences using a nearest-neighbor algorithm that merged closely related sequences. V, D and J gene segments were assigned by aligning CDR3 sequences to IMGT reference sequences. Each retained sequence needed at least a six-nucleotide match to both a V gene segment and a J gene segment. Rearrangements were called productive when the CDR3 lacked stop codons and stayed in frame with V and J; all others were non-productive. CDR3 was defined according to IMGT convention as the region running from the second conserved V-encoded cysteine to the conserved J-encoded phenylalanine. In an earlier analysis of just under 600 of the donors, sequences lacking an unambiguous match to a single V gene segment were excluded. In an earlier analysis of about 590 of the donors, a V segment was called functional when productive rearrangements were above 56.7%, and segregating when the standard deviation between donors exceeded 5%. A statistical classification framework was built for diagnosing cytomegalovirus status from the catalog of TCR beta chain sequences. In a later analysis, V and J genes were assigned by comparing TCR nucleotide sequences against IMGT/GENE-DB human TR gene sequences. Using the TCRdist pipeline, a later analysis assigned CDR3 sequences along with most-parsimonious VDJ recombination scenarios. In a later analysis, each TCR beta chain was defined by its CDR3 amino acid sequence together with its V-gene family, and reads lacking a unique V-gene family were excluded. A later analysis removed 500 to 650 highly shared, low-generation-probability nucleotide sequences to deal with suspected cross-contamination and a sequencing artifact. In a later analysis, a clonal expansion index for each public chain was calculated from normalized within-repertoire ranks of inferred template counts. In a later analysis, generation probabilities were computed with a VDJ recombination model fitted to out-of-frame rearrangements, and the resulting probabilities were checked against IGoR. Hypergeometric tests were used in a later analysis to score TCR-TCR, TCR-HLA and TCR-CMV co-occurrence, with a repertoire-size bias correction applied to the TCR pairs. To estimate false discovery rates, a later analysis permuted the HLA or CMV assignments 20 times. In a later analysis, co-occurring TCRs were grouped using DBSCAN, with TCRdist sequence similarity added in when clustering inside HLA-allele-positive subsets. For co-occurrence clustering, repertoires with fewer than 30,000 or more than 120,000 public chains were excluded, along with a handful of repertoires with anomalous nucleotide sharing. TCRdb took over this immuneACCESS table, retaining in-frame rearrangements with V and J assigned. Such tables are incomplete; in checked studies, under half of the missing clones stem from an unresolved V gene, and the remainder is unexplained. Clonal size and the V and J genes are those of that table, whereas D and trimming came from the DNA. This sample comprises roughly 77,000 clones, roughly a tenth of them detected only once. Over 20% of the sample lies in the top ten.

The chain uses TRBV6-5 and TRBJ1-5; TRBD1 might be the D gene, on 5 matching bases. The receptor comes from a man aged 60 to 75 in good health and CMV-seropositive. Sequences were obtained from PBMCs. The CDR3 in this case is CASPTGGVQPQHF. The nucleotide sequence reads TGTGCCAGCCCTACGGGGGGGGTACAGCCCCAGCATTTT.